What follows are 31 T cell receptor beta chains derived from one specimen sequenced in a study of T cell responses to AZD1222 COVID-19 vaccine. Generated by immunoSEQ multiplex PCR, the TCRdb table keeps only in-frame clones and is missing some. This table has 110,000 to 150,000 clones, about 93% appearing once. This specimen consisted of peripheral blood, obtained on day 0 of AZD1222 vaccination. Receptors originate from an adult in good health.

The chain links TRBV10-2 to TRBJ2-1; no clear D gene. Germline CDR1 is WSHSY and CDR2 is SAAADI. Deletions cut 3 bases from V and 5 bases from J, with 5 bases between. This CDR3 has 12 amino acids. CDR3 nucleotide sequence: TGCGCCAGCAGTGACTACAACAATGAGCAGTTCTTC. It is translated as CASSDYNNEQFF.

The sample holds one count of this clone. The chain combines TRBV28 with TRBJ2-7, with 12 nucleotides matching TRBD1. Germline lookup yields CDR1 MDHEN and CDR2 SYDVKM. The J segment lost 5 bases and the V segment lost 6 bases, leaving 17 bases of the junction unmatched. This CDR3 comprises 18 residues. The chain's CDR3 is CASRPPGTGGARGNEQYF. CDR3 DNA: TGTGCCAGCAGGCCCCCCGGGACAGGGGGCGCCAGGGGGAACGAGCAGTACTTC. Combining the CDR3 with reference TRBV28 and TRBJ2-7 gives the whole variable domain DVKVTQSSRYLVKRTGEKVFLECVQDMDHENMFWYRQDPGLGLRLIYFSYDVKMKEKGDIPEGYSVSREKKERFSLILESASTNQTSMYLCASRPPGTGGARGNEQYFGPGTRLTVT.

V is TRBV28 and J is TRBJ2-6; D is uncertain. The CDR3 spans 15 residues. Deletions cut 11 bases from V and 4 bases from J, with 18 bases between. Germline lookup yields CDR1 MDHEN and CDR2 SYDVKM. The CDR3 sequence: CACQDGLSGANVLTF. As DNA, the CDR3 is TGTGCCTGTCAGGACGGCCTCTCAGGGGCCAACGTCCTGACTTTC.

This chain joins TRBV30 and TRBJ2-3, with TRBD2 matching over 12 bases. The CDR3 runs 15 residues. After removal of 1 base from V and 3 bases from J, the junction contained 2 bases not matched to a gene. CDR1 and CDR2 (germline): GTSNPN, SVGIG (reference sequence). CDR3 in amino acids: CAWSASGRGTDTQYF. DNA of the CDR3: TGTGCCTGGAGTGCTAGCGGGAGGGGAACAGATACGCAGTATTTT.

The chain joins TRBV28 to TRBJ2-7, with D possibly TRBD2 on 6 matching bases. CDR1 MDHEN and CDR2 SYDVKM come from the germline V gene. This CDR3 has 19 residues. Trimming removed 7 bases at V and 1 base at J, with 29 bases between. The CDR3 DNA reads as TGTGCCAGCACCTCCCATAAGTCGAGCTTAGCGGACGAATCCTACGAGCAGTACTTC. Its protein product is CASTSHKSSLADESYEQYF. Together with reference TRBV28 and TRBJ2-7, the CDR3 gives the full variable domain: DVKVTQSSRYLVKRTGEKVFLECVQDMDHENMFWYRQDPGLGLRLIYFSYDVKMKEKGDIPEGYSVSREKKERFSLILESASTNQTSMYLCASTSHKSSLADESYEQYFGPGTRLTVT.

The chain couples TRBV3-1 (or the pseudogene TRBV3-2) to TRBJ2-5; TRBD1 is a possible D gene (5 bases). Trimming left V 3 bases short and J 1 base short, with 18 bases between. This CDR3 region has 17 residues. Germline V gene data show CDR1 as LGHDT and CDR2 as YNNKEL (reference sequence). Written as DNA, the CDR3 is TGTGCCAGCAGCCAGGAAGACCCAGGGATGGGCCAAGAGACCCAGTACTTC. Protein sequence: CASSQEDPGMGQETQYF.

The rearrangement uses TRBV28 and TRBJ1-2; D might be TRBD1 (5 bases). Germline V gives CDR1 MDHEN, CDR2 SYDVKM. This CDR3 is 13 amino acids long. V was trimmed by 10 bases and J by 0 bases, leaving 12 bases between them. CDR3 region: CAIETGANYGYTF. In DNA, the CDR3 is TGTGCCATCGAAACGGGGGCTAACTATGGCTACACCTTC.

DNA for the CDR3: TGTGCCAGCAGCCAACGGCTGGGCTCCGGGCTCTCCTACAATGAGCAGTTCTTC. Translation: CASSQRLGSGLSYNEQFF. The J gene is TRBJ2-1, the V gene TRBV14, with D unclear. The CDR3 runs to 18 residues. Between the trimmed V and J ends, which lost 2 bases and 0 bases, there was a span of 17 bases. From germline, CDR1 is SGHDN and CDR2 FVKESK. The complete variable domain, with remaining parts taken from reference TRBV14 and TRBJ2-1, reads EAGVTQFPSHSVIEKGQTVTLRCDPISGHDNLYWYRRVMGKEIKFLLHFVKESKQDESGMPNNRFLAERTGGTYSTLKVQPAELEDSGVYFCASSQRLGSGLSYNEQFFGPGTRLTVL.

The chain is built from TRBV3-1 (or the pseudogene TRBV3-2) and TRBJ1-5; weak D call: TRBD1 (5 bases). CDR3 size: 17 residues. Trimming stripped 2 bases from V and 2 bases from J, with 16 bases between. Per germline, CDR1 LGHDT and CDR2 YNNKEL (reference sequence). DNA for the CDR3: TGTGCCAGCAGCCAAAGGATCCCCCGGGGGGGCAATCAGCCCCAGCATTTT. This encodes CASSQRIPRGGNQPQHF.

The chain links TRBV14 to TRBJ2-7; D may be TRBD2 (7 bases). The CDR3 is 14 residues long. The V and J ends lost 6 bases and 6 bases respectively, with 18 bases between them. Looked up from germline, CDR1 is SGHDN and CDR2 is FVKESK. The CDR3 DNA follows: TGTGCCAGCAGGTGGGGGGGCACAATCGGCGAGCAGTACTTC. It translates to CASRWGGTIGEQYF. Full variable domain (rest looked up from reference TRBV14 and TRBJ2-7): EAGVTQFPSHSVIEKGQTVTLRCDPISGHDNLYWYRRVMGKEIKFLLHFVKESKQDESGMPNNRFLAERTGGTYSTLKVQPAELEDSGVYFCASRWGGTIGEQYFGPGTRLTVT.

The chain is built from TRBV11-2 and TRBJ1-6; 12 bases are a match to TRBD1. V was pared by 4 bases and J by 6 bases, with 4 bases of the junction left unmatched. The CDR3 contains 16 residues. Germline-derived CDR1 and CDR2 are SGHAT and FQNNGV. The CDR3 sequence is CASSSGDRGLNSPLHF. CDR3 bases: TGTGCCAGCAGCTCGGGGGACAGGGGGCTTAATTCACCCCTCCACTTT.

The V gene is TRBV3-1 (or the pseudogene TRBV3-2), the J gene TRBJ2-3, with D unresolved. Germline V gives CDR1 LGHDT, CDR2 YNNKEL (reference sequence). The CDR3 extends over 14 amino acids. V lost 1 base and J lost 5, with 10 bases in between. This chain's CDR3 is CASSQGVSVDTQYF. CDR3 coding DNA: TGTGCCAGCAGCCAAGGAGTTTCTGTAGATACGCAGTATTTT.

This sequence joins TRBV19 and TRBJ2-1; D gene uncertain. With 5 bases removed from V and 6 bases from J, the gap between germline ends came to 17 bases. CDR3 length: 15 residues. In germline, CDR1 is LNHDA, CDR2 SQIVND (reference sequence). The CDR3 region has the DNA TGTGCCAGTAGTCCAGACTTTACCCCGTTCAATGAGCAGTTCTTC. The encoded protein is CASSPDFTPFNEQFF. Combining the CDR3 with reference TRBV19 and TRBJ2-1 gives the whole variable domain DGGITQSPKYLFRKEGQNVTLSCEQNLNHDAMYWYRQDPGQGLRLIYYSQIVNDFQKGDIAEGYSVSREKKESFPLTVTSAQKNPTAFYLCASSPDFTPFNEQFFGPGTRLTVL.

CDR3 sequence: CASSLAVPGTSSYGYTF. The CDR3 bases are TGTGCCAGCAGCTTGGCGGTTCCGGGGACTTCTTCGTATGGCTACACCTTC. The J gene is TRBJ1-2, the V gene TRBV5-5; possibly TRBD1 for D (5 bases). Between the trimmed V and J ends, which lost 0 bases and 5 bases, there was a span of 20 bases. CDR3 size: 17 residues. Germline lookup yields CDR1 SGHKS and CDR2 YYEKEE (reference sequence).

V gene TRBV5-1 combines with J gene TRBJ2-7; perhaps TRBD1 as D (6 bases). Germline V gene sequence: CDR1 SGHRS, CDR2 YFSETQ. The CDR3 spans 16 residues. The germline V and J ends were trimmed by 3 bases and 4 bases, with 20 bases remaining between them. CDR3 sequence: CASSSYREGGVYEQYF. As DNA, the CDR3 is TGCGCCAGCAGCTCATACAGGGAAGGAGGAGTGTACGAGCAGTACTTC.

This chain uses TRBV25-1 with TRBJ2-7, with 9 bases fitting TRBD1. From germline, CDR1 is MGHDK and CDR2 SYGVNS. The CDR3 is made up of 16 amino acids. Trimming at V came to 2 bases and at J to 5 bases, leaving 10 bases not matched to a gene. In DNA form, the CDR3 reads TGTGCCAGCAGTGAACTGGGACAGGGAAGAACGGACGAGCAGTACTTC. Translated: CASSELGQGRTDEQYF.

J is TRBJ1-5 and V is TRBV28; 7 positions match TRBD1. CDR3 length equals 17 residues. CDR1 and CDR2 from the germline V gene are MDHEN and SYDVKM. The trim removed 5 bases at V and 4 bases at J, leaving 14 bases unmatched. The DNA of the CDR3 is TGTGCCAGCAGTAGGGCAGGGGGAGGGTACTGGAATCAGCCCCAGCATTTT. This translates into CASSRAGGGYWNQPQHF.

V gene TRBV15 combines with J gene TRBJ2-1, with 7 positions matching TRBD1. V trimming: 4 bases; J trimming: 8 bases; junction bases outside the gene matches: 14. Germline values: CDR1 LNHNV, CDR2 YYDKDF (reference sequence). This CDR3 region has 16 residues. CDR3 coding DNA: TGTGCCACCAGCATTTCCGGTCCTGGGACAGCTCATGAGCAGTTCTTC. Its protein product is CATSISGPGTAHEQFF.

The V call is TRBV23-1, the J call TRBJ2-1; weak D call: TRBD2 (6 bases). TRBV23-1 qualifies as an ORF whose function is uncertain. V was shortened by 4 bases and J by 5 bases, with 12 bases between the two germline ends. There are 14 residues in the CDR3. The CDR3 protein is CASSRNGGDNEQFF. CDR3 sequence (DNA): TGCGCCAGCAGTCGGAACGGGGGAGACAATGAGCAGTTCTTC.

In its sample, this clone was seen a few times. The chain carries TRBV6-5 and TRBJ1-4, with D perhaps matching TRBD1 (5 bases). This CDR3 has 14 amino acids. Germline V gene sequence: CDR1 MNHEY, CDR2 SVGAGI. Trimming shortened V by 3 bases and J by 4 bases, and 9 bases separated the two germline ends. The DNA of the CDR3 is TGTGCCAGCAGTTATACCGACAGTAATGAAAAACTGTTTTTT. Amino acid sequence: CASSYTDSNEKLFF.

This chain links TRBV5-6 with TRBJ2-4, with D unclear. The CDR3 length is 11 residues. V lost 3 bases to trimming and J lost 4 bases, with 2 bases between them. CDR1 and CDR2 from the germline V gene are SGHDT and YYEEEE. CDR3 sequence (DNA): TGTGCCAGCAGCTCAAAAAACATTCAGTACTTC. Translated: CASSSKNIQYF. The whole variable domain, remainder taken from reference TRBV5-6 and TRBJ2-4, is DAGVTQSPTHLIKTRGQQVTLRCSPKSGHDTVSWYQQALGQGPQFIFQYYEEEERQRGNFPDRFSGHQFPNYSSELNVNALLLGDSALYLCASSSKNIQYFGAGTRLSVL.

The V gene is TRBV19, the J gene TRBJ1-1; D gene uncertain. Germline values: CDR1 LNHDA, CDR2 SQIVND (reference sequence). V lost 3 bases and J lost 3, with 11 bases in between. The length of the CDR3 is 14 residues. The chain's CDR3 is CASSMARSYTEAFF. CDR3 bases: TGTGCCAGTAGTATGGCCAGGAGCTACACTGAAGCTTTCTTT. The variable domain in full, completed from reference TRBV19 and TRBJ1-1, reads DGGITQSPKYLFRKEGQNVTLSCEQNLNHDAMYWYRQDPGQGLRLIYYSQIVNDFQKGDIAEGYSVSREKKESFPLTVTSAQKNPTAFYLCASSMARSYTEAFFGQGTRLTVV.

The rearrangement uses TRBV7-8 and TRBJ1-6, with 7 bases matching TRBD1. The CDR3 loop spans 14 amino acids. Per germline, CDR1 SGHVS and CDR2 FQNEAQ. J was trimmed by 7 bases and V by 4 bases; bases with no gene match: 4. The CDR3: CASSSTGMNSPLHF. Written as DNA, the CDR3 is TGTGCCAGCAGCTCGACAGGGATGAATTCACCCCTCCACTTT.

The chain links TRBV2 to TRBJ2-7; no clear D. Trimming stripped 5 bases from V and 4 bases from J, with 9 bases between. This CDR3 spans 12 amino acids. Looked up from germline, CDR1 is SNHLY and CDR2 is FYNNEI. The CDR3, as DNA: TGTGCCAGCAGTACGAACCAGTACGAGCAGTACTTC. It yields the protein CASSTNQYEQYF.

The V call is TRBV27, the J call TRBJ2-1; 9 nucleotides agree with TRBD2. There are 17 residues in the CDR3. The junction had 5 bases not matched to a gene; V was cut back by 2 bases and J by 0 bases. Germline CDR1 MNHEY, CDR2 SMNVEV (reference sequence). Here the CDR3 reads CASSLLTSGGSYNEQFF. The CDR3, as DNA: TGTGCCAGCAGTTTACTGACTAGCGGAGGCTCCTACAATGAGCAGTTCTTC.

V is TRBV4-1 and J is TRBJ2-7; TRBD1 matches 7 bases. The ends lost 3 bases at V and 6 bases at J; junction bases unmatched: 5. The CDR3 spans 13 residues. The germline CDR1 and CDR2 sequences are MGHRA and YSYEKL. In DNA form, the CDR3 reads TGCGCCAGCAGCCAGGGGACAGCTTTCGAGCAGTACTTC. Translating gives CASSQGTAFEQYF.

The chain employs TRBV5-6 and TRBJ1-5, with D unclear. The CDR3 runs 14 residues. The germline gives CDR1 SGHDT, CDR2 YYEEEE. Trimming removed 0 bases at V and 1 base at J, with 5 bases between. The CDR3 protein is CASSLGNSNQPQHF. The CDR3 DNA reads TGTGCCAGCAGCTTGGGTAACAGCAATCAGCCCCAGCATTTT.

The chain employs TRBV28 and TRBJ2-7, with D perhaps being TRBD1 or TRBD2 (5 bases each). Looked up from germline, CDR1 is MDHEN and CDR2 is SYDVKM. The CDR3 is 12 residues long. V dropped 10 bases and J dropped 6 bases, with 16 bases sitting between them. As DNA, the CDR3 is TGTGCCACCAAGGACGGGGCTCGCGAGCAGTACTTC. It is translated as CATKDGAREQYF.

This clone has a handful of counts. CDR3 protein: CASSLGFGGQNTEAFF. DNA for the CDR3: TGCGCCAGCAGCTTGGGGTTTGGGGGACAGAACACTGAAGCTTTCTTT. This rearrangement joins TRBV5-1 to TRBJ1-1, with a possible D match to TRBD1 (6 bases). Trimming shortened V by 0 bases and J by 1 base, and 13 bases separated the two germline ends. CDR3 size: 16 residues. CDR1 and CDR2 (germline): SGHRS, YFSETQ.

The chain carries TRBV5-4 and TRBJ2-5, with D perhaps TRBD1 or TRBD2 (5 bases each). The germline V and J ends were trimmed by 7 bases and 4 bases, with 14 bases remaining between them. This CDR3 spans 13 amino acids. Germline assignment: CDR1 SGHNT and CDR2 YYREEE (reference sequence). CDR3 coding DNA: TGTGCCAGCCTACGGGGCCCAGGAGAGACCCAGTACTTC. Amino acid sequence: CASLRGPGETQYF.

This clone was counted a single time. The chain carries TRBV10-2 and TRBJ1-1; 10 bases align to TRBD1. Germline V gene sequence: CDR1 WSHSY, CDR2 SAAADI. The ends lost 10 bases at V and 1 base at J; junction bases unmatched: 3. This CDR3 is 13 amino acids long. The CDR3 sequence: CATWDRGNTEAFF. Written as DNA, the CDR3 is TGCGCCACATGGGACAGGGGGAACACTGAAGCTTTCTTT.